Below, 4 T cell receptor beta chains from the same sample are listed, as sequenced in a study of response to subunit inactivated influenza vaccine listed by TCRdb under 2018. The method behind the library was RT-PCR. The sequencing machine was an Illumina HiSeq 2500. Using fastp at Q25 and MiXCR, TCRdb reprocessed the public reads and kept productive beta chains. Rows matching on CDR3 protein sequence are summarized as one entry with the most common DNA and genes. The sample table lists about 780,000 distinct CDR3 sequences, about 18% of them with a count of one. The ten largest account for approximately 11% of the sample. The source was PBMCs from blood, collected less than 6 days after vaccination. Receptors were obtained from a man aged 45-60 years who received an inactivated influenza vaccine. Donor details come from another sample of the same person, matched by shared clones.

This clonotype occurred a few times. The gene calls are TRBV20-1 and TRBJ2-2, with a possible D match to TRBD1 (6 bases). Trimming stripped 4 bases from V and 6 bases from J, with 12 bases between. The germline gives CDR1 DFQATT, CDR2 SNEGSKA (reference sequence). This CDR3 contains 13 residues. CDR3 protein: CSAKFEGAGELFF. The CDR3 bases are TGCAGTGCTAAGTTCGAGGGGGCCGGGGAGCTGTTTTTT.

This sequence joins TRBV12-3 or TRBV12-4 and TRBJ2-1; D is undetermined. The CDR3 totals 16 residues. Trimming pared 8 bases from V and 5 bases from J, leaving 22 bases between. The CDR3 DNA reads as TGTGCCAGCCAAATGCGACGGGCACGAAGCCACAATGAGCAGTTCTTC. This encodes CASQMRRARSHNEQFF.

The rearrangement joins TRBV7-9 to TRBJ2-1; no reliable D call. CDR1 and CDR2 (germline): SEHNR, FQNEAQ (reference sequence). The CDR3 is made up of 12 amino acids. The ends were cut back, 6 bases at V and 7 bases at J, with 10 bases in the middle. The CDR3 region is CASSGRRNEQFF. For the CDR3, the DNA is TGTGCCAGCAGTGGACGTCGGAATGAGCAGTTCTTC.

The chain is built from TRBV20-1 and TRBJ2-3, with D maybe TRBD2 (5 bases). V was cut by 5 bases and J by 9 bases, with 27 bases left in between. CDR3 length equals 16 residues. From germline, CDR1 is DFQATT and CDR2 SNEGSKA (reference sequence). This chain's CDR3 is CSAVRPGSNWILTQYF. Here the CDR3 DNA reads TGCAGTGCTGTAAGACCGGGATCTAACTGGATACTAACGCAGTATTTT.